These T cell receptor beta chains were read from a single sample in a study of lymphopenia after photon versus proton radiotherapy. The repertoire was sequenced with immunoSEQ multiplex PCR; TCRdb's copy has only in-frame clones and lacks some. The sample shows about 37,000 clones, about 84% of them seen only once. Specimen: peripheral blood, collected from a patient treated with photon-based radiotherapy. These receptors were taken from a man aged 50 or older with gastric cancer. CDR3s include the opening cysteine and the closing phenylalanine or tryptophan. A D gene is named only where the DNA matches it firmly. A row's size may be missing; if present it is once, few, many or a size class.

abundance: -
d_gene: -
v_gene: TRBV27
j_gene: TRBJ2-7
len: 16
CDR3nt: TGTGCCAGCAGTTTGAGGGCCCAGGGGACACCCTACGAGCAGTACTTC
CDR3aa: CASSLRAQGTPYEQYF

abundance: -
d_gene: -
v_gene: TRBV30
j_gene: TRBJ2-7
len: 14
CDR3nt: TGTGCCTGGAGTGTACTTCAACCGTTCTACGAGCAGTACTTC
CDR3aa: CAWSVLQPFYEQYF

abundance: -
d_gene: TRBD1
v_gene: TRBV11-2
j_gene: TRBJ1-2
len: 13
CDR3nt: TGTGCCAGCAGCTTCGACAGGGTGGCAGGCTACACCTTC
CDR3aa: CASSFDRVAGYTF

abundance: -
d_gene: TRBD1
v_gene: TRBV30
j_gene: TRBJ2-7
len: 15
CDR3nt: TGTGCCTGGAGTCTCGGACAGGGGGCTTCCTACGAGCAGTACTTC
CDR3aa: CAWSLGQGASYEQYF

abundance: -
d_gene: -
v_gene: TRBV9
j_gene: TRBJ2-7
len: 15
CDR3nt: TGTGCCAGCAGCGTAGATGGGACGAGCTCCTACGAGCAGTACTTC
CDR3aa: CASSVDGTSSYEQYF

abundance: -
d_gene: -
v_gene: TRBV12-2
j_gene: TRBJ2-7
len: 15
CDR3nt: TGTGCAAGTCGCTCAGGACTAGCGGGAGACTACGAGCAGTACTTC
CDR3aa: CASRSGLAGDYEQYF

abundance: -
d_gene: -
v_gene: TRBV29-1
j_gene: TRBJ1-1
len: 14
CDR3nt: TGCAGCGGGACACTGCCGGGGAGAAACACTGAAGCTTTCTTT
CDR3aa: CSGTLPGRNTEAFF

abundance: -
d_gene: TRBD2
v_gene: TRBV9
j_gene: TRBJ2-1
len: 15
CDR3nt: TGTGCCAGCAGCCCAGAAAGCGGGAAAGTAGGTGAGCAGTTCTTC
CDR3aa: CASSPESGKVGEQFF

abundance: -
d_gene: -
v_gene: TRBV6-6
j_gene: TRBJ2-7
len: 12
CDR3nt: TGTGCCAGCAGGGGTCAAACGGGGGAGCAGTACTTC
CDR3aa: CASRGQTGEQYF

abundance: -
d_gene: -
v_gene: TRBV4-2
j_gene: TRBJ1-1
len: 18
CDR3nt: TGTGCCAGCAGCCAAACCCTACAGGGACCCCTGCAAAACACTGAAGCTTTCTTT
CDR3aa: CASSQTLQGPLQNTEAFF

abundance: -
d_gene: -
v_gene: TRBV7-9
j_gene: TRBJ1-2
len: 12
CDR3nt: TGTGCCAGCAGCCCCGGGCCCAACGGCTACACCTTC
CDR3aa: CASSPGPNGYTF

abundance: -
d_gene: TRBD2
v_gene: TRBV5-4
j_gene: TRBJ2-1
len: 17
CDR3nt: TGTGCCAGCAGCTCCGGACTAGCGGGAGAGTCCTACAATGAGCAGTTCTTC
CDR3aa: CASSSGLAGESYNEQFF

abundance: -
d_gene: -
v_gene: TRBV5-4
j_gene: TRBJ2-7
len: 13
CDR3nt: TGTGCCAGCAGCTCGGGTCGGACCTACGAGCAGTACTTC
CDR3aa: CASSSGRTYEQYF

abundance: -
d_gene: TRBD2
v_gene: TRBV5-1
j_gene: TRBJ2-1
len: 17
CDR3nt: TGCGCCACCTCCGGGACTAGCGGGAGTAGAACCTACAATGAGCAGTTCTTC
CDR3aa: CATSGTSGSRTYNEQFF

abundance: -
d_gene: TRBD2
v_gene: TRBV30
j_gene: TRBJ2-5
len: 11
CDR3nt: TGTGCCTGGAGTGGCGGGGGGGCCCAGTACTTC
CDR3aa: CAWSGGGAQYF

abundance: -
d_gene: TRBD1
v_gene: TRBV7-8
j_gene: TRBJ1-5
len: 15
CDR3nt: TGTGCCAGCAGCGACGGACAGGGTAGCAATCAGCCCCAGCATTTT
CDR3aa: CASSDGQGSNQPQHF

abundance: -
d_gene: TRBD1
v_gene: TRBV5-4
j_gene: TRBJ2-5
len: 14
CDR3nt: TGTGCCAGCAGCATGACAGGGGGCTTTGGTGAGCAGTACTTC
CDR3aa: CASSMTGGFGEQYF

abundance: once
d_gene: TRBD2
v_gene: TRBV4-2
j_gene: TRBJ2-1
len: 16
CDR3nt: TGTGCCAGCAGCCAAAAACGGAGCGGGAGTGGGAATGAGCAGTTCTTC
CDR3aa: CASSQKRSGSGNEQFF

abundance: -
d_gene: TRBD2
v_gene: TRBV14
j_gene: TRBJ2-1
len: 16
CDR3nt: TGTGCCAGCAGCCCCCAGCGGGGGCCGACCTACAATGAGCAGTTCTTC
CDR3aa: CASSPQRGPTYNEQFF

abundance: once
d_gene: TRBD2
v_gene: TRBV7-9
j_gene: TRBJ2-7
len: 15
CDR3nt: TGTGCCAGCAGCTTAGCGCGGGCGGGAGCCGGCGAGCAGTACTTC
CDR3aa: CASSLARAGAGEQYF

abundance: -
d_gene: -
v_gene: TRBV7-9
j_gene: TRBJ2-3
len: 17
CDR3nt: TGTGCCAGCAGCTTAGTCGGAGGAGGCGGGACCACAGATACGCAGTATTTT
CDR3aa: CASSLVGGGGTTDTQYF

abundance: -
d_gene: -
v_gene: TRBV11-3
j_gene: TRBJ2-1
len: 13
CDR3nt: TGTGCCAGCAGCGTGGAGTCATACAATGAGCAGTTCTTC
CDR3aa: CASSVESYNEQFF

abundance: -
d_gene: -
v_gene: TRBV27
j_gene: TRBJ1-1
len: 15
CDR3nt: -
CDR3aa: CASSSSTGGHTEAFF

abundance: -
d_gene: -
v_gene: TRBV21-1
j_gene: TRBJ2-3
len: 15
CDR3nt: TGTGCCAGCAGCAAAAGTCAGGAGGGCGGAGATACGCAGTATTTT
CDR3aa: CASSKSQEGGDTQYF

abundance: -
d_gene: -
v_gene: TRBV19
j_gene: TRBJ2-1
len: 16
CDR3nt: TGTGCCAGTAGTGCCCGACAGCTAGGACGGGGAAATGAGCAGTTCTTC
CDR3aa: CASSARQLGRGNEQFF

abundance: -
d_gene: -
v_gene: TRBV14
j_gene: TRBJ1-2
len: 13
CDR3nt: TGTGCCAGCAGCCAAGCGCTTAACTATGGCTACACCTTC
CDR3aa: CASSQALNYGYTF

abundance: -
d_gene: -
v_gene: TRBV7-2
j_gene: TRBJ1-2
len: 14
CDR3nt: TGTGCCAGCAGCTTATCAACTGTAAGCTATGGCTACACCTTC
CDR3aa: CASSLSTVSYGYTF

abundance: -
d_gene: -
v_gene: TRBV2
j_gene: TRBJ1-6
len: 13
CDR3nt: TGTGCCAGCAGTGCGGAGGATAATTCACCCCTCCACTTT
CDR3aa: CASSAEDNSPLHF

abundance: -
d_gene: -
v_gene: TRBV18
j_gene: TRBJ2-5
len: 15
CDR3nt: TGTGCCAGCTCACCAGAGAATGCAGTAGAAGAGACCCAGTACTTC
CDR3aa: CASSPENAVEETQYF

abundance: -
d_gene: -
v_gene: TRBV19
j_gene: TRBJ1-4
len: 15
CDR3nt: TGTGCCAGTAGTAGTACAGGGAAGCCTAATGAAAAACTGTTTTTT
CDR3aa: CASSSTGKPNEKLFF

abundance: -
d_gene: TRBD1
v_gene: TRBV18
j_gene: TRBJ2-1
len: 15
CDR3nt: TGTGCCAGCTCATCGACAGGGGGATTAGTCAATGAGCAGTTCTTC
CDR3aa: CASSSTGGLVNEQFF

abundance: once
d_gene: TRBD2
v_gene: TRBV30
j_gene: TRBJ2-7
len: 13
CDR3nt: TGTGCCTGGAGTGTCGGGGGGAACTACGAGCAGTACTTC
CDR3aa: CAWSVGGNYEQYF

abundance: -
d_gene: -
v_gene: TRBV18
j_gene: TRBJ1-5
len: 15
CDR3nt: TGTGCCAGCTCACCAACGGGAGGGGGCAATCAGCCCCAGCATTTT
CDR3aa: CASSPTGGGNQPQHF

abundance: -
d_gene: -
v_gene: TRBV25-1
j_gene: TRBJ2-3
len: 16
CDR3nt: TGTGCCAGCAGTGAATCCCCGGACCCGTCCACAGATACGCAGTATTTT
CDR3aa: CASSESPDPSTDTQYF

abundance: -
d_gene: -
v_gene: TRBV5-1
j_gene: TRBJ1-1
len: 15
CDR3nt: TGCGCCAGCAGCTTGATAAGTCTCGCCCTCACTGAAGCTTTCTTT
CDR3aa: CASSLISLALTEAFF

abundance: -
d_gene: -
v_gene: TRBV10-2
j_gene: TRBJ2-3
len: 15
CDR3nt: TGCGCCAGCAGGGAGGAAGCGACATACACAGATACGCAGTATTTT
CDR3aa: CASREEATYTDTQYF

abundance: -
d_gene: TRBD1
v_gene: TRBV18
j_gene: TRBJ1-2
len: 13
CDR3nt: TGTGCCAGCTCAGAGACAGGGACGAAAGGCTACACCTTC
CDR3aa: CASSETGTKGYTF

abundance: -
d_gene: TRBD2
v_gene: TRBV5-1
j_gene: TRBJ2-1
len: 15
CDR3nt: TGCGCCAGCAGCCCCTTAGCGGGAGGGCCTGGAGGGCAGTTCTTC
CDR3aa: CASSPLAGGPGGQFF

abundance: -
d_gene: -
v_gene: TRBV30
j_gene: TRBJ1-2
len: 12
CDR3nt: TGTGCCCGGGGGCAGAGTCCCTATGGCTACACCTTC
CDR3aa: CARGQSPYGYTF

abundance: -
d_gene: -
v_gene: TRBV5-4
j_gene: TRBJ2-1
len: 13
CDR3nt: TGTGCCAGCAGTCCCCGGACGGACAATGAGCAGTTCTTC
CDR3aa: CASSPRTDNEQFF

abundance: -
d_gene: -
v_gene: TRBV5-1
j_gene: TRBJ1-2
len: 14
CDR3nt: TGCGCCAGCAGCCCCGGGGGCCCCAGCTATGGCTACACCTTC
CDR3aa: CASSPGGPSYGYTF

abundance: -
d_gene: -
v_gene: TRBV5-1
j_gene: TRBJ1-2
len: 13
CDR3nt: TGCGCCAGCAGCTCTGAGGGTATTAGTGGCTACACCTTC
CDR3aa: CASSSEGISGYTF

abundance: -
d_gene: TRBD2
v_gene: TRBV7-9
j_gene: TRBJ2-1
len: 18
CDR3nt: TGTGCCAGCAGCCTCCCGGGACTAGCGGGAACCAGCCCCTACGAGCAGTTCTTC
CDR3aa: CASSLPGLAGTSPYEQFF

abundance: -
d_gene: TRBD1
v_gene: TRBV5-4
j_gene: TRBJ1-4
len: 16
CDR3nt: TGTGCCAGCAGCCCGCACGTGGACAGGGCCTCTGAAAAACTGTTTTTT
CDR3aa: CASSPHVDRASEKLFF

abundance: -
d_gene: TRBD2
v_gene: TRBV6-1
j_gene: TRBJ2-2
len: 16
CDR3nt: TGTGCCAGCAGTGAAAGACTAGCGGGAGCATCCGGGGAGCTGTTTTTT
CDR3aa: CASSERLAGASGELFF

abundance: -
d_gene: -
v_gene: TRBV29-1
j_gene: TRBJ2-6
len: 16
CDR3nt: TGCAGCGTTGAAGCTAACACTATCTCTGGGGCCAACGTCCTGACTTTC
CDR3aa: CSVEANTISGANVLTF

abundance: few
d_gene: -
v_gene: TRBV5-6
j_gene: TRBJ1-4
len: 12
CDR3nt: TGTGCCAGCAGCTTGTTAGCGGGAAAACTGTTTTTT
CDR3aa: CASSLLAGKLFF

abundance: -
d_gene: -
v_gene: TRBV4-2
j_gene: TRBJ1-6
len: 16
CDR3nt: TGTGCCAGCAGCCCTACCCGCAGGACCGATAATTCACCCCTCCACTTT
CDR3aa: CASSPTRRTDNSPLHF

abundance: -
d_gene: -
v_gene: TRBV19
j_gene: TRBJ2-5
len: 14
CDR3nt: TGTGCCAGTAGTGCAGGGCGGCTTTTTGAGACCCAGTACTTC
CDR3aa: CASSAGRLFETQYF

abundance: once
d_gene: TRBD2
v_gene: TRBV6-5
j_gene: TRBJ2-5
len: 16
CDR3nt: TGTGCCAGCAGTTACCTAGCGGGAGAACGGCAAGAGACCCAGTACTTC
CDR3aa: CASSYLAGERQETQYF

abundance: -
d_gene: -
v_gene: TRBV7-9
j_gene: TRBJ1-2
len: 13
CDR3nt: TGTGCCAGCAGCTTAGAAGGAGTCTATGGCTACACCTTC
CDR3aa: CASSLEGVYGYTF

abundance: -
d_gene: -
v_gene: TRBV7-9
j_gene: TRBJ2-2
len: 17
CDR3nt: TGTGCCAGCAGCTTCACGCCGGGACGGAAAAACACCGGGGAGCTGTTTTTT
CDR3aa: CASSFTPGRKNTGELFF

abundance: -
d_gene: -
v_gene: TRBV2
j_gene: TRBJ2-1
len: 15
CDR3nt: TGTGCCAGCAGTGTGAGGGAAGGGGCCTACAATGAGCAGTTCTTC
CDR3aa: CASSVREGAYNEQFF

abundance: -
d_gene: TRBD2
v_gene: TRBV5-1
j_gene: TRBJ2-5
len: 16
CDR3nt: TGCGCCAGCAGCTCGACTAGCGGGAGGACGGCGGAGACCCAGTACTTC
CDR3aa: CASSSTSGRTAETQYF

abundance: -
d_gene: TRBD1
v_gene: TRBV28
j_gene: TRBJ2-4
len: 14
CDR3nt: TGTGCCAGCAGTCCCGTACAGGGGGCAAACATTCAGTACTTC
CDR3aa: CASSPVQGANIQYF

abundance: few
d_gene: -
v_gene: TRBV6-5
j_gene: TRBJ2-7
len: 13
CDR3nt: TGTGCCAGCAGTCGGACCCAGCATCGGGAGCAGTACTTC
CDR3aa: CASSRTQHREQYF

abundance: -
d_gene: -
v_gene: TRBV6-1
j_gene: TRBJ1-5
len: 14
CDR3nt: TGTGCCAGCAGTGGACAGGTTAGCAATCAGCCCCAGCATTTT
CDR3aa: CASSGQVSNQPQHF

abundance: -
d_gene: -
v_gene: TRBV5-4
j_gene: TRBJ2-3
len: 15
CDR3nt: TGTGCCAGCAGCTCCACTGGAGCACACACAGATACGCAGTATTTT
CDR3aa: CASSSTGAHTDTQYF

abundance: few
d_gene: -
v_gene: TRBV9
j_gene: TRBJ1-2
len: 12
CDR3nt: TGTGCCAGCAGCGGTCACAGGGATGGCTACACCTTC
CDR3aa: CASSGHRDGYTF

abundance: -
d_gene: -
v_gene: TRBV9
j_gene: TRBJ1-6
len: 13
CDR3nt: TGTGCCAGCAGCGTCCAACTAAATTCACCCCTCCACTTT
CDR3aa: CASSVQLNSPLHF